What follows are 23 T cell receptor beta chains derived from one specimen sequenced in a study of T cells after yellow fever vaccination. TCRdb re-analysed the 5' RACE reads in MiXCR, keeping a single row per CDR3 protein. The sample shows roughly 340,000 distinct CDR3 sequences, 8.7% of them seen only once. Sequences were derived from PBMCs, sampled on the day of the first yellow fever vaccination. All receptors come from a man between 18 and 29 years old who received the YFV17D yellow fever vaccine.

CDR3 nucleotides: TGTGCCAGCAGCCCGGGGGCCAAAACCCTTGCCTACACCTTC. Its protein product is CASSPGAKTLAYTF. The chain combines TRBV12-3 or TRBV12-4 with TRBJ1-2; maybe TRBD1 (6 bases). The CDR3 length is 14 residues. The V end was cut by 6 bases, the J end by 10 bases, with 21 bases between.

This clonotype has more than one count but fewer than ten. The V gene is TRBV12-3 or TRBV12-4, the J gene TRBJ2-2; D call uncertain. The CDR3 covers 15 residues. Trimming left V 6 bases short and J 4 bases short, with 15 bases between. The CDR3 sequence: CASSQDTFTTGELFF. The DNA for the CDR3 is TGTGCCAGCAGCCAAGACACCTTTACCACCGGGGAGCTGTTTTTT.

This clonotype has ten or more counts. This chain uses TRBV6-6 with TRBJ2-7; no clear D gene. Germline CDR1 reads MNHNY; CDR2 reads SVGAGI (reference sequence). The CDR3 is 13 residues long. Trimming pared 7 bases from V and 0 bases from J, leaving 10 bases between. CDR3 DNA: TGTGCCAGCACTTCGGAGAACTCCTACGAGCAGTACTTC. This translates into CASTSENSYEQYF.

This clonotype has only a few counts. DNA for the CDR3: TGCGCCAGCAGCCAAGATCGAGCCAGGCAGCTATATGGCTACACCTTC. This encodes CASSQDRARQLYGYTF. V is TRBV4-3 and J is TRBJ1-2; D gene uncertain. The germline V gene has CDR1 LGHNA and CDR2 YSLEER. V was trimmed by 0 bases and J by 5 bases, leaving 16 bases between them. The CDR3 sequence is 16 residues long.

This clonotype occurred a few times. V gene TRBV7-9 combines with J gene TRBJ1-5; the D gene is possibly TRBD1 (6 bases). Germline CDR1 is SEHNR and CDR2 is FQNEAQ (reference sequence). CDR3 size: 15 residues. Trimming removed 5 bases from V and 3 bases from J, with 14 bases in between. In DNA form, the CDR3 reads TGTGCCAGCAGCGAAACAGGGCAGGTCAATCAGCCCCAGCATTTT. This sequence encodes CASSETGQVNQPQHF.

This clonotype was seen more than once but under ten times. V usage is TRBV7-9 and J usage is TRBJ2-7, with TRBD2 as a possible D gene (7 bases). Germline CDR1 reads SEHNR; CDR2 reads FQNEAQ (reference sequence). The CDR3 has 15 residues. V gave up 2 bases and J gave up 2 bases, with 13 bases separating them. CDR3 bases: TGTGCCAGCAGCTTAAAAGGGAGGGGGACCTACGAGCAGTACTTC. Protein: CASSLKGRGTYEQYF.

This clonotype was observed a few times. J is TRBJ2-1 and V is TRBV7-9; maybe TRBD1 (5 bases). Per germline, CDR1 SEHNR and CDR2 FQNEAQ (reference sequence). Trimming shortened V by 4 bases and J by 5 bases, and 15 bases separated the two germline ends. The CDR3 spans 15 residues. CDR3 DNA: TGTGCCAGCAGCTCGCCCCTCAAAGGGGACAATGAGCAGTTCTTC. Translating gives CASSSPLKGDNEQFF.

This chain links TRBV20-1 with TRBJ2-5, with D possibly being TRBD2 (6 bases). Germline V CDR1 and CDR2: DFQATT, SNEGSKA (reference sequence). CDR3 size: 14 residues. V was shortened by 6 bases and J by 4 bases, with 18 bases between the two germline ends. In DNA form, the CDR3 reads TGCAGTGCAATTGATCCCCGGAGGGGAGAGACCCAGTACTTC. Protein sequence: CSAIDPRRGETQYF.

The table lists this clonotype with a few counts. V usage is TRBV12-3 or TRBV12-4 and J usage is TRBJ2-1; TRBD2 matches at 8 bases. The CDR3 runs 14 residues. V dropped 6 bases and J dropped 9; count of bases not matched to a gene: 10. In DNA form, the CDR3 reads TGTGCCAGCAGCTGGGCGGGGGGCCAGGGTGAGCAGTTCTTC. Its translation: CASSWAGGQGEQFF.

This clonotype was picked up many times. This rearrangement joins TRBV5-7 to TRBJ1-4, with no clear D. TRBV5-7 is designated an ORF whose function remains uncertain. The CDR3 contains 13 residues. Trimming took off 1 base at V and 7 bases at J, with 8 bases between the two ends. The CDR3 DNA follows: TGTGCCAGCAGCTTGAAAGGGTGTGAAAAACTGTTTTTT. Its protein is CASSLKGCEKLFF.

This clonotype appeared many times. The chain employs TRBV24-1 and TRBJ2-1, with a possible D match to TRBD2 (5 bases). The CDR3 is made up of 16 amino acids. V was clipped by 1 base and J by 0 bases, with 9 bases between them. Germline lookup yields CDR1 KGHDR and CDR2 SFDVKD. The CDR3 loop is CATSDFPGSSYNEQFF. As DNA, the CDR3 is TGTGCCACCAGTGATTTCCCGGGGAGCTCCTACAATGAGCAGTTCTTC.

This clonotype came up a few times. The V and J genes are TRBV18 and TRBJ1-5, with a weak D call TRBD1 (5 bases). The CDR3 runs 16 residues. Looked up from germline, CDR1 is KGHSH and CDR2 is LQKENI. Trimming left V 0 bases short and J 2 bases short, with 11 bases between. DNA of the CDR3: TGTGCCAGCTCACCACCGGGGACGATCGGCAATCAGCCCCAGCATTTT. Translating it yields CASSPPGTIGNQPQHF.

Ten or more counts support this clonotype. Germline is not matched at one junction end, which may reflect a read error. This chain links TRBV5-1 with TRBJ2-3, with D unclear. CDR1 is SGHRS and CDR2 is YFSETQ in the germline V gene. The CDR3 contains 16 residues. CDR3 loop: CASSLGSMGSTDTQYF. The CDR3 region has the DNA TGCGCCAGCAGCTTGGGGTCGATGGGCAGCACGGATACGCAGTATTTT.

This clonotype has a count of ten or more. A junction end diverges from the germline sequence, so it may reflect a read error. The chain joins TRBV5-1 to TRBJ2-3; D gene unclear. The CDR3 length is 11 residues. The V gene's germline CDR1 is SGHRS and CDR2 YFSETQ. The CDR3 nucleotides are TGTGCCAGCAGCTTATTAGATACGCAGTATTTT. Translation: CASSLLDTQYF.

This clonotype has just a few counts. The rearrangement uses TRBV4-2 and TRBJ2-5; 14 nucleotides agree with TRBD2. The germline V gene encodes CDR1 LGHNA and CDR2 YNFKEQ. V shed 1 base, J shed 5 bases, and the junction held 3 bases outside the gene matches. CDR3 length equals 16 residues. CDR3: CASSQGLAGGRETQYF. The DNA of the CDR3 is TGTGCCAGCAGCCAAGGACTAGCGGGGGGGCGCGAGACCCAGTACTTC.

There are many counts of this clonotype. CDR3 DNA: TGTGCCAGCAGACGTAGGGCGAATTCACCCCTCCACTTT. It encodes CASRRRANSPLHF. This chain joins TRBV7-2 and TRBJ1-6; D call uncertain. V lost 6 bases and J lost 7, with 10 bases in between. Germline loops: CDR1 SGHTA, CDR2 FQGNSA. The CDR3 is 13 amino acids.

This clonotype was detected only a few times. The chain recombines TRBV4-2 with TRBJ2-7; 8 bases are shared with TRBD1. Trimming cost V 0 bases and J 1 base; bases outside gene matches: 5. The CDR3 totals 16 residues. Germline values: CDR1 LGHNA, CDR2 YNFKEQ. CDR3: CASSQDAGTGSYEQYF. The CDR3 coding sequence is TGTGCCAGCAGCCAAGATGCCGGGACAGGTTCCTACGAGCAGTACTTC.

This clonotype was found many times. V and J are TRBV7-3 and TRBJ2-3, with TRBD1 identical over 9 bases. This CDR3 is 17 amino acids long. With 4 bases clipped from V and 2 bases from J, the junction kept 10 bases outside the gene matches. From germline, CDR1 is SGHTA and CDR2 FQGTGA. CDR3: CASSSVPGQGYTDTQYF. CDR3 DNA: TGTGCCAGCAGCTCGGTGCCGGGACAGGGTTACACAGATACGCAGTATTTT.

This clonotype is medium-sized (0.01 to 0.1%) within its sample. This CDR3 reads CASSQDVGTGGHEQFF. The CDR3 coding sequence is TGTGCCAGCAGCCAAGATGTAGGGACAGGGGGGCATGAGCAGTTCTTC. The chain couples TRBV4-2 to TRBJ2-1; 11 bases line up with TRBD1. The germline CDR1 and CDR2 sequences are LGHNA and YNFKEQ. This CDR3 comprises 16 residues. With 0 bases clipped from V and 8 bases from J, the junction kept 6 bases outside the gene matches.

The chain recombines TRBV5-8 with TRBJ2-3; TRBD1 aligns across 7 bases. The junction had 4 bases not matched to a gene; V was cut back by 3 bases and J by 0 bases. Per germline, CDR1 SGHTS and CDR2 YDEGEE. The CDR3 has 15 residues. The CDR3 loop reads CASSSRQGSTDTQYF. As DNA, the CDR3 is TGTGCCAGCAGCTCTAGACAGGGTAGCACAGATACGCAGTATTTT.

This clonotype was counted only a few times. The rearrangement joins TRBV12-3 or TRBV12-4 to TRBJ2-1; D perhaps matches TRBD1 (5 bases). V was clipped by 7 bases and J by 0 bases, with 10 bases between them. The CDR3 is 14 residues long. CDR3 nucleotides: TGTGCCAGCACCAGAGACAGCTCCTACAATGAGCAGTTCTTC. This codes for CASTRDSSYNEQFF.

The chain carries TRBV4-2 and TRBJ2-1; possible D gene TRBD1, 5 bases. This CDR3 region has 17 residues. The germline gives CDR1 LGHNA, CDR2 YNFKEQ. V lost 4 bases to trimming and J lost 0 bases, with 16 bases between them. The CDR3 reads CASSPVGLSSSYNEQFF. DNA of the CDR3: TGTGCCAGCAGCCCAGTGGGGCTCTCCAGCTCCTACAATGAGCAGTTCTTC.

The chain is built from TRBV6-1 and TRBJ2-1; TRBD2 agrees at 10 bases. The CDR3 runs to 14 residues. CDR1 and CDR2 (germline): MNHNS, SASEGT. V was clipped by 10 bases and J by 3 bases; unmatched bases: 6. The CDR3 bases are TGTGCCACCCACGGACTAGCGGTCTACAATGAGCAGTTCTTC. This codes for CATHGLAVYNEQFF.